The clone carrying this T cell receptor beta chain was detected a few times. The record originates from a study of blood T cell repertoires in COVID-19. Overall study context: The origin of the acute and convalescent COVID-19 samples was the United States, Italy and Spain. Nucleic acid was either cDNA or gDNA, and it came from T cells, B-cell-depleted T cells, or PBMCs.

Per the original methods: Amplification of reference gene primers was used by the study to estimate nucleated cell counts. Method: immunoSEQ multiplex PCR; TCRdb's copy keeps in-frame clones and lacks some. V and J calls and clone size follow that table, whereas D and trimming were derived from the DNA. The repertoire holds 250,000 to 300,000 clones, with around four fifths as singletons. Germline-derived CDR1 and CDR2 are MNHNS and SASEGT. The germline V and J ends were trimmed by 1 base and 5 bases, with 6 bases remaining between them. The CDR3 spans 13 residues. The sequencing input was peripheral blood. V gene TRBV6-1 combines with J gene TRBJ1-5; D not resolved. The TCR comes from a man aged 80 or over with acute or convalescent COVID-19. The CDR3 bases are TGTGCCAGCAGTGAAGGGAGATATCAGCCCCAGCATTTT. Translating gives CASSEGRYQPQHF.